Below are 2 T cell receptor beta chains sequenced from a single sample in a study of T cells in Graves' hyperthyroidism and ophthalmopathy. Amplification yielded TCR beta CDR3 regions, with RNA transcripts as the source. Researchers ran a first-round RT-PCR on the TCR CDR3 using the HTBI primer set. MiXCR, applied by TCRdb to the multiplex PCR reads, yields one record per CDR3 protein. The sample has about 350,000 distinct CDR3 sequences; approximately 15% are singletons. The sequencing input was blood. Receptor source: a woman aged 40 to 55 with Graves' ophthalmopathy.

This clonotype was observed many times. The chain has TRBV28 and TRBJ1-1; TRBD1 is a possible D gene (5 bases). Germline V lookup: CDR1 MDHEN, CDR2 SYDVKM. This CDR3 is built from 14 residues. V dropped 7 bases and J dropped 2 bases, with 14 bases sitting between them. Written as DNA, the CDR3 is TGTGCCAGCAATCGGGACGGAAAAAACACTGAAGCTTTCTTT. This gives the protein CASNRDGKNTEAFF.

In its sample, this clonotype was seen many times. For the CDR3, the DNA is TGTGCCATCCGAGGCCTAGCGGGAGGGGAAACCAATGAGCAGTTCTTC. It yields the protein CAIRGLAGGETNEQFF. The chain couples TRBV10-3 to TRBJ2-1; 12 bases agree with TRBD2. The CDR3 is made up of 16 amino acids. V was clipped by 8 bases and J by 6 bases; unmatched bases: 11. Germline V gene lookup returns CDR1 ENHRY and CDR2 SYGVKD.